This TCR beta chain comes out of a study of T-cell memory formation after mild COVID-19. Each CDR3 protein gets one entry after TCRdb re-called the 5' RACE reads with MiXCR. The profile shows tens of thousands of distinct CDR3 sequences, around 9.7% of them singletons. Germline loops: CDR1 MGHDK, CDR2 SYGVNS. The germline V and J ends were trimmed by 2 bases and 7 bases, with 14 bases remaining between them. This CDR3 contains 14 residues. About this clonotype itself: Antigen unknown.

Study-wide results and caveats: Day 15 to 85 contracting clones showed balanced CD4/CD8; day 15 to 37 expanders favored CD4+.

This chain connects TRBV25-1 to TRBJ2-5; D is ambiguous. The sequenced sample consisted of PBMCs or a T cell subset sorted from them (not recorded which). This clonotype was sampled from an adult woman who had mild COVID-19 (a few samples of this study predate the infection). Cell type and time point are not known. CDR3 residues: CASSELSMSRTQYF. DNA of the CDR3: TGTGCCAGCAGTGAACTATCCATGTCGCGGACCCAGTACTTC.